A selection of T cell receptor beta chains follows, all from one sample in a study of blood T cell repertoires in COVID-19. Produced via immunoSEQ multiplex PCR; TCRdb's table is partial and in-frame only. The data show some 70,000 clones, with approximately 89% seen just once and 7% to 10% held by the top ten. The sequenced material came from peripheral blood. Receptors originate from a man aged 45 to 65 with active COVID-19. The CDR3 runs from the conserved cysteine through the conserved F or W. A D gene is named only where the DNA matches it firmly. Clone size, where shown, is once, few, many, or a class for clones that have expanded.

V gene: TRBV5-6; D gene: .; clone size: .; J gene: TRBJ1-3; CDR3 DNA: TGTGCCAGCAGTTCGACAGACTCTGGAAACACCATATATTTT; CDR3 protein: CASSSTDSGNTIYF
V gene: TRBV7-7; D gene: TRBD2; clone size: .; J gene: TRBJ2-2; CDR3 DNA: TGTGCCAGCAGCTTAGCGTCGGCTAGCGGGGGCAGCACCGGGGAGCTGTTTTTT; CDR3 protein: CASSLASASGGSTGELFF
V gene: TRBV25-1; D gene: .; clone size: many; J gene: TRBJ1-1; CDR3 DNA: TGTGCCAGCAGTGAAAGTGAAGGGGCAGGGCCCCTGAACACTGAAGCTTTCTTT; CDR3 protein: CASSESEGAGPLNTEAFF
V gene: TRBV10-1; D gene: .; clone size: once; J gene: TRBJ2-3; CDR3 DNA: TGCGCCAGCAGTGGGGCCTTGACAGATACGCAGTATTTT; CDR3 protein: CASSGALTDTQYF
V gene: TRBV10-2; D gene: .; clone size: .; J gene: TRBJ2-1; CDR3 DNA: TGCGCCAGCAGTGAGACAGGATCCACTTACAATGAGCAGTTCTTC; CDR3 protein: CASSETGSTYNEQFF
V gene: TRBV5-6; D gene: TRBD1; clone size: few; J gene: TRBJ1-5; CDR3 DNA: TGTGCCAGCAGCTGGGGGACAGGGACGAGTCAGCCCCAGCATTTT; CDR3 protein: CASSWGTGTSQPQHF
V gene: TRBV25-1; D gene: .; clone size: .; J gene: TRBJ1-2; CDR3 DNA: TGTGCCAGCAGGCGTCAGGGCCTGCAGGGTGGCTACACCTTC; CDR3 protein: CASRRQGLQGGYTF
V gene: TRBV19; D gene: .; clone size: .; J gene: TRBJ2-1; CDR3 DNA: TGTGCCAGTAGTATAAATAAGCCTACCCTCTACAATGAGCAGTTCTTC; CDR3 protein: CASSINKPTLYNEQFF
V gene: TRBV10-3; D gene: TRBD1; clone size: .; J gene: TRBJ1-1; CDR3 DNA: TGTGCCACCCAGGGGGTAACTGAAGCTTTCTTT; CDR3 protein: CATQGVTEAFF
V gene: TRBV9; D gene: TRBD1; clone size: .; J gene: TRBJ1-4; CDR3 DNA: TGTGCCAGCAGTGTGGACAGGGGAAGTGAAAAACTGTTTTTT; CDR3 protein: CASSVDRGSEKLFF
V gene: TRBV6-2/TRBV6-3; D gene: .; clone size: .; J gene: TRBJ1-2; CDR3 DNA: TGTGCCAGCAGTTGGGGGCCGGGGGGTCTCAACACCTTC; CDR3 protein: CASSWGPGGLNTF
V gene: TRBV12-5; D gene: .; clone size: .; J gene: TRBJ2-5; CDR3 DNA: TGTGCTAGTGGTTTGGTCCAGGGGGGCCAAGAGACCCAGTACTTC; CDR3 protein: CASGLVQGGQETQYF
V gene: TRBV21-1; D gene: .; clone size: .; J gene: TRBJ1-6; CDR3 DNA: TGTGCCAGCCCCCATTGGGGTCGGGAATCACCCCTCCACTTT; CDR3 protein: CASPHWGRESPLHF
V gene: TRBV7-2; D gene: TRBD1; clone size: .; J gene: TRBJ1-6; CDR3 DNA: TGTGCCAGCAGCTCTAGGACGTATTCGGCAGGGGGTAATTCACCCCTCCACTTT; CDR3 protein: CASSSRTYSAGGNSPLHF
V gene: TRBV9; D gene: TRBD2; clone size: .; J gene: TRBJ2-2; CDR3 DNA: TGTGCCAGCAGCGTAGGCCATTCGGGGGGAGGGGAGCTGTTTTTT; CDR3 protein: CASSVGHSGGGELFF
V gene: TRBV9; D gene: .; clone size: .; J gene: TRBJ1-5; CDR3 DNA: TGTGCCAGCAGCGTAGATAGTTCCAACAATCAGCCCCAGCATTTT; CDR3 protein: CASSVDSSNNQPQHF
V gene: TRBV11-2; D gene: TRBD1; clone size: once; J gene: TRBJ2-7; CDR3 DNA: TGTGCCAGCAGCCTCGGGACAGAGGGCTACGAGCAGTACTTC; CDR3 protein: CASSLGTEGYEQYF
V gene: TRBV19; D gene: .; clone size: .; J gene: TRBJ1-2; CDR3 DNA: TGTGCCAGTAGTATTATGGCACTAACTAACTATGGCTACACCTTC; CDR3 protein: CASSIMALTNYGYTF
V gene: TRBV6-5; D gene: .; clone size: .; J gene: TRBJ2-7; CDR3 DNA: TGTGCCAGCAGTTCCTCCCGAAGGACTCGCTACGAGCAGTACTTC; CDR3 protein: CASSSSRRTRYEQYF
V gene: TRBV15; D gene: TRBD1; clone size: .; J gene: TRBJ2-7; CDR3 DNA: TGTGCCACCAGCAGTCGGACAGGGAGTTATAACGAGCAGTACTTC; CDR3 protein: CATSSRTGSYNEQYF
V gene: TRBV11-2; D gene: TRBD2; clone size: .; J gene: TRBJ2-3; CDR3 DNA: TGTGCCAGCAGCCAGCGGGGGGCTCAGGATACGCAGTATTTT; CDR3 protein: CASSQRGAQDTQYF
V gene: TRBV12-5; D gene: TRBD1; clone size: .; J gene: TRBJ2-6; CDR3 DNA: TGTGCTAGTGGTTTGGTACGGTTTTGGGGGACAGGGGGCTCTGGGGCCAACGTCCTGACTTTC; CDR3 protein: CASGLVRFWGTGGSGANVLTF
V gene: TRBV27; D gene: TRBD2; clone size: .; J gene: TRBJ2-3; CDR3 DNA: TGTGCCAGCAGTCTGGTAGCGGGCACTAGCACAGATACGCAGTATTTT; CDR3 protein: CASSLVAGTSTDTQYF
V gene: TRBV12-3/TRBV12-4; D gene: TRBD1; clone size: .; J gene: TRBJ2-1; CDR3 DNA: TGTGCCAGCAGTTTAGGTAACAGGGGTGAGCAGTTCTTC; CDR3 protein: CASSLGNRGEQFF
V gene: TRBV3-1/TRBV3-2; D gene: .; clone size: .; J gene: TRBJ1-1; CDR3 DNA: TGTGCCAGCAGCCAAGTTCGCAGGTTGAACACTGAAGCTTTCTTT; CDR3 protein: CASSQVRRLNTEAFF
V gene: TRBV5-1; D gene: .; clone size: .; J gene: TRBJ1-6; CDR3 DNA: TGCGCCAGCAGCGGGGGCATTAATAATTCACCCCTCCACTTT; CDR3 protein: CASSGGINNSPLHF
V gene: TRBV14; D gene: TRBD1; clone size: once; J gene: TRBJ1-1; CDR3 DNA: TGTGCCAGCAAGACAGGGGCGACCCTTGAAGCTTTCTTT; CDR3 protein: CASKTGATLEAFF
V gene: TRBV5-1; D gene: TRBD2; clone size: .; J gene: TRBJ2-5; CDR3 DNA: TGCGCCAGCAGCTTGGTGGGGGGGAACTTACAAGAGACCCAGTACTTC; CDR3 protein: CASSLVGGNLQETQYF
V gene: TRBV6-6; D gene: .; clone size: once; J gene: TRBJ2-4; CDR3 DNA: TGTGCCAGCAGTCGAAGGGTTGACAGAAACGCGAAGGAACTAGCCAAAAACATTCAGTACTTC; CDR3 protein: CASSRRVDRNAKELAKNIQYF
V gene: TRBV7-9; D gene: TRBD1; clone size: .; J gene: TRBJ2-7; CDR3 DNA: TGTGCCAGCAGCCTAGGGGGCTGGGCCTACGAGCAGTACTTC; CDR3 protein: CASSLGGWAYEQYF
V gene: TRBV7-2; D gene: .; clone size: .; J gene: TRBJ2-7; CDR3 DNA: TGTGCCAGCAGCTTACACCCACAGGCCTCCTACGAGCAGTACTTC; CDR3 protein: CASSLHPQASYEQYF
V gene: TRBV27; D gene: .; clone size: once; J gene: TRBJ1-5; CDR3 DNA: TGTGCCAGCAGTTTATTGGCAGGGGTCAATCAGCCCCAGCATTTT; CDR3 protein: CASSLLAGVNQPQHF
V gene: TRBV2; D gene: .; clone size: .; J gene: TRBJ2-3; CDR3 DNA: TGTGCCAGCAGTGAACTACGGGGGGCCTGGTATTTT; CDR3 protein: CASSELRGAWYF
V gene: TRBV25-1; D gene: .; clone size: .; J gene: TRBJ2-1; CDR3 DNA: TGTGCCAGCATCGGATACACAGGCAATGAGCAGTTCTTC; CDR3 protein: CASIGYTGNEQFF
V gene: TRBV4-3; D gene: .; clone size: .; J gene: TRBJ2-2; CDR3 DNA: TGCGCCAGCAGCCAAGAGCTCCTAGCGCCCTTAAACACCGGGGAGCTGTTTTTT; CDR3 protein: CASSQELLAPLNTGELFF
V gene: TRBV6-5; D gene: .; clone size: .; J gene: TRBJ1-2; CDR3 DNA: TGTGCCAGCACCGAAAGGGGGGGCAGCTATGGCTACACCTTC; CDR3 protein: CASTERGGSYGYTF
V gene: TRBV28; D gene: .; clone size: .; J gene: TRBJ2-5; CDR3 DNA: TGTGCCAGCAACCCAGGGGTGGAGACCCAGTACTTC; CDR3 protein: CASNPGVETQYF
V gene: TRBV12-3/TRBV12-4; D gene: .; clone size: .; J gene: TRBJ2-7; CDR3 DNA: TGTGCCAGCAGCCTAACAGGGAACGAGCAGTACTTC; CDR3 protein: CASSLTGNEQYF
V gene: TRBV18; D gene: TRBD2; clone size: .; J gene: TRBJ2-5; CDR3 DNA: TGTGCCAGCTCACCATCGGCTAGCGGGGCGGAGACCCAGTACTTC; CDR3 protein: CASSPSASGAETQYF
V gene: TRBV9; D gene: .; clone size: .; J gene: TRBJ1-1; CDR3 DNA: TGTGCCAGCAGCGTAGCTCCGGTGGGTCAGGGGGAAGCTTTCTTT; CDR3 protein: CASSVAPVGQGEAFF
V gene: TRBV2; D gene: .; clone size: few; J gene: TRBJ1-2; CDR3 DNA: TGTGCCAGCTCAACAGTTCCCTATGGCTACACCTTC; CDR3 protein: CASSTVPYGYTF
V gene: TRBV5-6; D gene: TRBD1; clone size: .; J gene: TRBJ1-5; CDR3 DNA: TGTGCCAGCAGCGGGACAGCCGGCAATCAGCCCCAGCATTTT; CDR3 protein: CASSGTAGNQPQHF
V gene: TRBV4-1; D gene: .; clone size: .; J gene: TRBJ2-7; CDR3 DNA: TGCGCCAGCAGCCAAGAGGGTGGTAGGGGCAGCGAGCAGTACTTC; CDR3 protein: CASSQEGGRGSEQYF
V gene: TRBV9; D gene: TRBD2; clone size: .; J gene: TRBJ2-1; CDR3 DNA: TGTGCCAGCAGCCCGCAACCGGGACTAGGATACAATGAGCAGTTCTTC; CDR3 protein: CASSPQPGLGYNEQFF
V gene: TRBV12-3/TRBV12-4; D gene: .; clone size: .; J gene: TRBJ2-5; CDR3 DNA: TGTGCCAGCACCTTGTCCAGGGAAAAGACCCAGTACTTC; CDR3 protein: CASTLSREKTQYF
V gene: TRBV3-1/TRBV3-2; D gene: .; clone size: .; J gene: TRBJ2-2; CDR3 DNA: TGTGCCAGCAGCCCCCGGGAGACGAACACCGGGGAGCTGTTTTTT; CDR3 protein: CASSPRETNTGELFF
V gene: TRBV4-1; D gene: .; clone size: .; J gene: TRBJ2-3; CDR3 DNA: TGCGCCAGCAGCCAATCCCCGGGACTGGTTTCAGATACGCAGTATTTT; CDR3 protein: CASSQSPGLVSDTQYF
V gene: TRBV7-9; D gene: TRBD2; clone size: .; J gene: TRBJ2-1; CDR3 DNA: TGTGCCAGCAGCTCACACGCTTCCGGGACTAGCGACTACAATGAGCAGTTCTTC; CDR3 protein: CASSSHASGTSDYNEQFF
V gene: TRBV12-5; D gene: .; clone size: .; J gene: TRBJ2-5; CDR3 DNA: TGTGCTAGTGGTTTGGGGATGAGGACAGAGCTAGAGACCCAGTACTTC; CDR3 protein: CASGLGMRTELETQYF
V gene: TRBV7-9; D gene: .; clone size: once; J gene: TRBJ2-3; CDR3 DNA: TGTGCCAGCAGCTTAGCGGGGGGAACAGATACGCAGTATTTT; CDR3 protein: CASSLAGGTDTQYF
V gene: TRBV11-2; D gene: TRBD1; clone size: .; J gene: TRBJ2-3; CDR3 DNA: TGTGCCAGCAGCCGCGACAGGGGTAGGGATACGCAGTATTTT; CDR3 protein: CASSRDRGRDTQYF
V gene: TRBV9; D gene: TRBD1; clone size: .; J gene: TRBJ2-3; CDR3 DNA: TGTGCCAGCAGCGACCGGGACAGGGGATTAGGTACGCAGTATTTT; CDR3 protein: CASSDRDRGLGTQYF
V gene: TRBV7-9; D gene: TRBD2; clone size: few; J gene: TRBJ2-3; CDR3 DNA: TGTGCCAGCAGCTTGGGACTAGGCACAGATACGCAGTATTTT; CDR3 protein: CASSLGLGTDTQYF
V gene: TRBV25-1; D gene: .; clone size: .; J gene: TRBJ1-5; CDR3 DNA: TGTGCCAGCAGTGAACCCGGGTCCGGACAGCCCCAGCATTTT; CDR3 protein: CASSEPGSGQPQHF
V gene: TRBV4-3; D gene: .; clone size: .; J gene: TRBJ1-2; CDR3 DNA: TGCGCCAGCAGCCAAGTGGGGTCAGGGTTTGGCTACACCTTC; CDR3 protein: CASSQVGSGFGYTF
V gene: TRBV30; D gene: .; clone size: .; J gene: TRBJ2-1; CDR3 DNA: TGTGCCTGGAGTAGGGGGCGGGGTACCTACAATGAGCAGTTCTTC; CDR3 protein: CAWSRGRGTYNEQFF